This TCR beta chain was recorded in a study of T cell responses to AZD1222 COVID-19 vaccine. In the study overall: Pooled together were second doses at about 4 or about 12 weeks. The study's findings and limits: Donors in the cohort were predominantly white British and more often female, and clonal diversity was possibly underestimated. Vaccine-related CD4 TCRs covered spike, predominating at 160-218 and 743-854. Spike-specific TCR breadth and depth were elevated following two AZD1222 doses.

The V gene lost 2 bases and the J gene lost 2 bases, with 1 base spanning the gap. This CDR3 is built from 11 residues. Germline lookup yields CDR1 SGHDT and CDR2 YYEEEE. Concerning this clone itself: The antigen is unknown. The sample carries other DNA sequences with the same CDR3.

The method was immunoSEQ multiplex PCR; TCRdb's version includes in-frame clones alone and lacks a portion of them. The sample yields around 200,000 clones, about 90% seen once. The sequence came from an adult in good health. V gene TRBV5-6 combines with J gene TRBJ2-5; D not certain. The specimen was peripheral blood, collected on day 0 of AZD1222 vaccination. CDR3: CASSFQETQYF. CDR3 coding DNA: TGTGCCAGCAGCTTTCAAGAGACCCAGTACTTC.